The present T cell receptor beta chain was sequenced within a study of cytomegalovirus exposure and HLA in healthy donors. Study-wide results and caveats: The HLA-A and HLA-B alleles of most subjects were reportedly predicted accurately from TCR beta sequences. Across donors, presence/absence analyses took sequencing depth to be roughly uniform. Sequencing likely generated an artifact that appeared as a cluster of highly shared sequence variants.

Germline V gives CDR1 LNHDA, CDR2 SQIVND (reference sequence). CDR3 length: 12 residues. Primers for the PCR totalled 60 Vbeta and 13 Jbeta. Clones were read by immunoSEQ multiplex PCR, and TCRdb kept only the in-frame ones, dropping some. Of roughly 100,000 clones detected, over 70% appear once; the ten largest clones hold 8.5% to 10%. About this clone itself: What it binds is not known. The junction shows a germline mismatch at one end, possibly a read error.

The sequenced sample was PBMCs. The chain employs TRBV19 and TRBJ2-7; 11 bases match TRBD2. This TCR came from a middle-aged woman in good health and CMV-seropositive. CDR3 DNA sequence: TGTGCCAGTAGTATTCCTAGCGGGAGGACCCTTTTC. Its translation is CASSIPSGRTLF.